One and the same sample provided the 4 T cell receptor beta chains below, sequenced in a study of early T cells in non-severe SARS-CoV-2 infection. One entry per CDR3 protein results from TCRdb running MiXCR on the 5' RACE reads. Of about 33,000 distinct CDR3 sequences detected, around 5.8% appear once; the ten largest clones hold roughly 5.7%. What was sequenced was whole blood. The receptors here all came from an adult who was a healthcare worker with PCR-confirmed SARS-CoV-2 infection or an uninfected control (not recorded which).

The chain has TRBV11-2 and TRBJ2-1; possible D gene TRBD2, 6 bases. The ends were cut back, 5 bases at V and 9 bases at J, with 8 bases in the middle. CDR3 length: 11 residues. Germline V gene lookup returns CDR1 SGHAT and CDR2 FQNNGV. CDR3 nucleotides: TGTGCCAGCAGCCCGGAGGGTGAGCAGTTCTTC. Amino acid sequence: CASSPEGEQFF.

The rearrangement links TRBV3-1 to TRBJ1-1, with TRBD1 matching 7 bases. With 0 bases clipped from V and 1 base from J, the junction kept 5 bases outside the gene matches. The germline V gene has CDR1 LGHDT and CDR2 YNNKEL (reference sequence). The CDR3 totals 16 residues. The CDR3 here is CASSQEGGRENTEAFF. CDR3 nucleotides: TGTGCCAGCAGCCAAGAAGGGGGCAGGGAGAACACTGAAGCTTTCTTT.

The sample holds many counts of this clonotype. This chain uses TRBV9 with TRBJ2-5; 13 nucleotides agree with TRBD2. The length of the CDR3 is 15 residues. Unmatched junction bases numbered 6, after V lost 5 bases and J lost 5 bases. CDR1 is SGDLS, CDR2 YYNGEE, per germline. CDR3 sequence: CASSAGLAGSETQYF. The CDR3 bases are TGTGCCAGCAGTGCGGGACTAGCGGGAAGCGAGACCCAGTACTTC.

This clonotype was counted many times. This chain links TRBV11-1 with TRBJ2-3, with D perhaps given as TRBD1 or TRBD2 (5 bases each). CDR3 size: 14 residues. Germline V gives CDR1 SGHAT, CDR2 FQDESV (reference sequence). Trimming took off 7 bases at V and 8 bases at J, with 19 bases between the two ends. CDR3 residues: CASIIVRDHGTQYF. The CDR3, as DNA: TGTGCCAGCATCATCGTCCGGGACCACGGTACGCAGTATTTT.